The subject of this entry is one T cell receptor (beta chain). Clones were read by immunoSEQ multiplex PCR, and TCRdb kept only the in-frame ones, dropping some. In the table there are 120,000 to 150,000 clones, roughly 90% of which are singletons. This sample stems from a study of blood T cell repertoires in COVID-19. Clinical history as reported by participants underpinned cohort assignment. Trimming pared 0 bases from V and 11 bases from J, leaving 17 bases between. The CDR3 loop spans 16 amino acids. CDR1 and CDR2 (germline): LGHNA, YSLEER. The sequenced material came from PBMCs or T cells enriched from blood (not recorded which). V is TRBV4-3 and J is TRBJ1-6; D may be TRBD1 (6 bases). The clonotype was recovered from a woman aged 25 to 39 with acute COVID-19. The CDR3 bases are TGCGCCAGCAGCCAAGAGAACAGGGTGGTTTGGGCACCCCTCCACTTT. Residues: CASSQENRVVWAPLHF.